The next 18 T cell receptor beta chains were all read from a single sample in a study of T cell repertoires in cytomegalovirus infection. One entry per CDR3 protein results from TCRdb running MiXCR on the reads. The sample lists fewer than 350,000 distinct CDR3 sequences, around 29% occurring once. Their antigen targets remain unknown. The sequences come from cultured PBMCs, collected from culture after CMV antigen stimulation. These receptors all stem from a human donor in good health (CMV status not recorded). Some clones in this sample may be carry-over from other donors' samples.

This clonotype has just a few counts. The rearrangement uses TRBV14 and TRBJ2-2; D not resolved. Trimming took 2 bases from V and 4 from J, leaving 29 bases between them. CDR3 size: 21 residues. Germline V gives CDR1 SGHDN, CDR2 FVKESK. In nucleotides, the CDR3 is TGTGCCAGCAGCCAAAGACCTTTTATGTTTTCCGGGCGAGATGTCACCGGGGAGCTGTTTTTT. This sequence encodes CASSQRPFMFSGRDVTGELFF.

This sequence joins TRBV7-2 and TRBJ2-2; tentative D call: TRBD1 (6 bases). The CDR3 sequence is 15 residues long. V was pared by 3 bases and J by 6 bases, with 14 bases between. Germline V CDR1 and CDR2: SGHTA, FQGNSA. In DNA form, the CDR3 reads TGTGCCAGCAGCTTGAACAGGGTTCTTGCCGGGGAGCTGTTTTTT. Protein sequence: CASSLNRVLAGELFF.

About this clonotype itself: At one boundary the junction diverges from the germline segment, which might be a read error. The chain employs TRBV6-6 and TRBJ1-5; D is possibly TRBD1 (6 bases). CDR3 length: 15 residues. Germline-derived CDR1 and CDR2 are MNHNY and SVGAGI (reference sequence). CDR3 bases: TGTGCCCGCAGTGCATATTGGGACATAGATCAGCCCCAGCATTTT. Translated: CARSAYWDIDQPQHF.

The gene calls are TRBV7-9 and TRBJ1-1, with D maybe TRBD1 (5 bases). The CDR3 totals 14 residues. Germline V CDR1 and CDR2: SEHNR, FQNEAQ (reference sequence). With 3 bases removed from V and 0 bases from J, the gap between germline ends came to 8 bases. In DNA form, the CDR3 reads TGTGCCAGCAGCTTCGACAGCTTGAACACTGAAGCTTTCTTT. It encodes CASSFDSLNTEAFF.

The J gene is TRBJ2-1, the V gene TRBV24-1; D not resolved. Between the trimmed V and J ends, which lost 5 bases and 5 bases, there was a span of 9 bases. From germline, CDR1 is KGHDR and CDR2 SFDVKD. The CDR3 totals 13 residues. CDR3 residues: CATSGPYHNEQFF. As DNA, the CDR3 is TGTGCCACCAGTGGGCCATACCACAATGAGCAGTTCTTC.

The V and J genes are TRBV24-1 and TRBJ2-1, with 13 bases lining up with TRBD2. The length of the CDR3 is 17 residues. Germline V CDR1 and CDR2: KGHDR, SFDVKD. V shed 6 bases, J shed 7 bases, and the junction held 11 bases outside the gene matches. CDR3 protein: CATSRRTGTSGTNEQFF. CDR3 nucleotide sequence: TGTGCCACCAGTAGGCGGACCGGGACTAGCGGGACAAATGAGCAGTTCTTC.

The CDR3: CASSGRSDSTDTQYF. The CDR3 DNA follows: TGTGCCAGCAGTGGGCGGTCAGATAGCACAGATACGCAGTATTTT. The chain employs TRBV12-3 or TRBV12-4 and TRBJ2-3; no reliable D call. The CDR3 loop spans 15 amino acids. The V end was cut by 5 bases, the J end by 0 bases, with 12 bases between.

This clonotype occurred a few times. CDR3 nucleotide sequence: TGTGCCAGCAGTCTGACTGGACAGGCCGGATACGAGCAGTACTTC. This codes for CASSLTGQAGYEQYF. This chain joins TRBV7-8 and TRBJ2-7; TRBD1 agrees at 7 bases. Trimming removed 6 bases from V and 4 bases from J; junction bases left unmatched: 12. The CDR3 loop spans 15 amino acids. The germline gives CDR1 SGHVS, CDR2 FQNEAQ.

This clonotype was detected only a few times. This chain links TRBV6-6 with TRBJ1-5; TRBD1 might be the D (5 bases). Germline V lookup: CDR1 MNHNY, CDR2 SVGAGI (reference sequence). The CDR3 is 18 amino acids. The V end lost 1 base, the J end lost 5 bases, and 21 bases lay between the germline ends. CDR3 coding DNA: TGTGCCAGCAGTTACTTTTTAACGTCGGGGGAATCCCATCAGCCCCAGCATTTT. Translating gives CASSYFLTSGESHQPQHF.

The chain is built from TRBV15 and TRBJ2-7; D is ambiguous. The V and J ends lost 0 bases and 0 bases respectively, with 9 bases between them. Germline assignment: CDR1 LNHNV and CDR2 YYDKDF (reference sequence). This CDR3 comprises 15 residues. DNA of the CDR3: TGTGCCACCAGCAGAGATCGGGTCGGCTCCTACGAGCAGTACTTC. Residues: CATSRDRVGSYEQYF.

Many counts were recorded for this clonotype. The chain recombines TRBV4-2 with TRBJ2-4, with no clear D. This CDR3 spans 14 amino acids. CDR1 is LGHNA, CDR2 YNFKEQ, per germline. V was cut by 4 bases and J by 9 bases, with 16 bases left in between. The CDR3 DNA follows: TGTGCCAGCAGCCCAGAATTTACACGGAGCATTCAGTACTTC. Translating it yields CASSPEFTRSIQYF.

The V and J genes are TRBV20-1 and TRBJ2-1; D unclear. Germline V lookup: CDR1 DFQATT, CDR2 SNEGSKA (reference sequence). The CDR3 loop spans 11 amino acids. Written as DNA, the CDR3 is TGCAGAACCCCGAATAGGGATGAGCAGTTCTTC. Translated: CRTPNRDEQFF.

V gene TRBV6-4 combines with J gene TRBJ2-3; 8 nucleotides match TRBD1. The V and J ends lost 3 bases and 0 bases, in that order; junction bases with no gene match: 2. The length of the CDR3 is 15 residues. Germline values: CDR1 MRHNA, CDR2 SNTAGT. CDR3 sequence: CASSEGTGSTDTQYF. CDR3 DNA: TGTGCCAGCAGTGAGGGGACAGGTAGCACAGATACGCAGTATTTT.

In this sample, this clonotype turned up many times. The chain recombines TRBV11-3 with TRBJ2-2; unclear D gene. The CDR3 contains 13 residues. Germline-derived CDR1 and CDR2 are SGHNT and YENEEA. The V end was cut by 3 bases, the J end by 1 base, with 3 bases between. The CDR3, as DNA: TGTGCCAGCAGCTTCGGGAACACCGGGGAGCTGTTTTTT. It is translated as CASSFGNTGELFF.

J is TRBJ1-2 and V is TRBV7-9, with D unclear. CDR1 is SEHNR and CDR2 is FQNEAQ in the germline V gene (reference sequence). The V end lost 1 base, the J end lost 7 bases, and 16 bases lay between the germline ends. The CDR3 has 15 amino acids. CDR3 sequence (DNA): TGTGCCAGCAGCTTAGGCGAAGCGATGGTGGTTGGCTACACCTTC. The encoded protein is CASSLGEAMVVGYTF.

This clonotype showed up just a few times. The rearrangement links TRBV12-3 or TRBV12-4 to TRBJ1-4, with D tentatively TRBD1 (5 bases). This CDR3 is 12 amino acids long. V was cut by 8 bases and J by 10 bases, with 14 bases left in between. The CDR3: CASGTRSGKLFF. The DNA for the CDR3 is TGTGCCAGCGGGACTCGGTCGGGAAAACTGTTTTTT.

The V gene is TRBV24-1, the J gene TRBJ2-1, with 14 bases fitting TRBD2. Germline assignment: CDR1 KGHDR and CDR2 SFDVKD. Losses at the gene ends were 4 bases for V and 4 bases for J; bases not matched to a gene: 8. The CDR3 is 18 residues long. In DNA, the CDR3 is TGTGCCACCAGTGACTCCGGGACTAGCGGGAGTCCTTACAATGAGCAGTTCTTC. This gives the protein CATSDSGTSGSPYNEQFF.

J is TRBJ2-3 and V is TRBV11-2; 14 nucleotides match TRBD2. The ends lost 4 bases at V and 4 bases at J; junction bases unmatched: 10. Germline V gene data show CDR1 as SGHAT and CDR2 as FQNNGV. The CDR3 has 18 amino acids. Here the CDR3 reads CASSSGTSGSSGSDTQYF. CDR3 DNA: TGTGCCAGCAGCTCCGGGACTAGCGGGAGCTCCGGATCAGATACGCAGTATTTT.